The 5 T cell receptor beta chains reported below all come from one sample, sequenced in a study of shared clonotypes between healthy human individuals. Clones were sequenced by immunoSEQ multiplex PCR, and TCRdb holds only the in-frame ones, with some missing. The sample shows over 2 million clones, 90% to 95% of them seen only once. The sequencing sample was made of naive CD4+ T cells sorted from blood. Subset indicated: CD45RA+ positively selected. The receptors shown here come from a man aged 18 to 29 in good health.

The chain joins TRBV10-2 to TRBJ2-3, with D unclear. CDR1 is WSHSY, CDR2 SAAADI, per germline. The length of the CDR3 is 13 residues. Trimming pared 8 bases from V and 1 base from J, leaving 10 bases between. CDR3 bases: TGCGCCAGCGAGAATCCAGGCACAGATACGCAGTATTTT. This sequence encodes CASENPGTDTQYF.

The chain has TRBV5-6 and TRBJ1-5; tentatively, D is TRBD1 (6 bases). Trimming stripped 0 bases from V and 7 bases from J, with 14 bases between. The CDR3 contains 15 residues. Germline V gene sequence: CDR1 SGHDT, CDR2 YYEEEE. The CDR3 protein is CASSLGGGPGQPQHF. CDR3 bases: TGTGCCAGCAGCTTGGGTGGGGGGCCGGGACAGCCCCAGCATTTT.

The rearrangement joins TRBV28 to TRBJ2-1, with 15 bases fitting TRBD2. This CDR3 is built from 17 residues. J gave up 6 bases and V 6 bases, and 9 bases lay outside the gene matches. Germline V gene sequence: CDR1 MDHEN, CDR2 SYDVKM. The CDR3 DNA is TGTGCCAGCAGGGACCAGGGACTAGCGGGGGGCTTCAATGAGCAGTTCTTC. Encoded protein: CASRDQGLAGGFNEQFF.

This clone was counted once. The chain joins TRBV5-8 to TRBJ2-5; D remains ambiguous. The germline gives CDR1 SGHTS, CDR2 YDEGEE. Trimming left V 2 bases short and J 6 bases short, with 14 bases between. CDR3 length: 14 residues. CDR3 sequence (DNA): TGTGCCAGCAGCTTTCCCCCCCAGCAGCAGACCCAGTACTTC. Protein sequence: CASSFPPQQQTQYF.

The V gene is TRBV6-1, the J gene TRBJ2-5, with D possibly being TRBD2 (5 bases). The CDR3 consists of 15 residues. Trimming removed 0 bases at V and 2 bases at J, with 10 bases between. Per the germline V gene, CDR1 is MNHNS and CDR2 is SASEGT. Here the CDR3 reads CASSEALGGQETQYF. The CDR3 nucleotides read TGTGCCAGCAGTGAAGCGCTAGGAGGACAAGAGACCCAGTACTTC.